Shown below are 18 T cell receptor beta chains from a single sample sequenced in a study of T cell responses to AZD1222 COVID-19 vaccine. The repertoire was sequenced with immunoSEQ multiplex PCR; TCRdb's copy has only in-frame clones and lacks some. The sample has 130,000 or so clones; 93% are singletons. Sequenced here: peripheral blood, sampled on day 0 of AZD1222 vaccination. These receptors all stem from an adult in good health.

V and J are TRBV2 and TRBJ1-3; D may be TRBD1 (5 bases). Between the trimmed V and J ends, which lost 8 bases and 0 bases, there was a span of 17 bases. The CDR3 is 16 amino acids. The germline CDR1 and CDR2 sequences are SNHLY and FYNNEI. Here the CDR3 DNA reads TGTGCCAGCGCTGGTAAGGGGCCCCGCTCTGGAAACACCATATATTTT. This sequence encodes CASAGKGPRSGNTIYF.

The chain couples TRBV19 to TRBJ1-2, with unresolved D. The V gene's germline CDR1 is LNHDA and CDR2 SQIVND (reference sequence). Between the trimmed V and J ends, which lost 5 bases and 2 bases, there was a span of 6 bases. The CDR3 sequence is 12 residues long. CDR3: CASSVRNYGYTF. CDR3 nucleotide sequence: TGTGCCAGTAGTGTAAGGAACTATGGCTACACCTTC.

The chain uses TRBV5-1 and TRBJ1-6; D not resolved. The V gene's germline CDR1 is SGHRS and CDR2 YFSETQ. The germline V and J ends were trimmed by 0 bases and 7 bases, with 8 bases remaining between them. The CDR3 length is 14 residues. Here the CDR3 reads CASSLVSGNSPLHF. The CDR3 DNA reads as TGCGCCAGCAGCTTGGTGTCGGGAAATTCACCCCTCCACTTT.

The V call is TRBV15, the J call TRBJ1-4, with TRBD1 matching 9 bases. V trimming: 5 bases; J trimming: 7 bases; junction bases outside the gene matches: 8. Per germline, CDR1 LNHNV and CDR2 YYDKDF (reference sequence). The CDR3 runs to 15 residues. The CDR3 protein is CATSQPGQGVEKLFF. In nucleotides, the CDR3 is TGTGCCACCAGCCAACCGGGACAGGGAGTTGAAAAACTGTTTTTT.

In the case of this clone: The junction shows a germline mismatch at one end, possibly a read error. V usage is TRBV3-1 (or the pseudogene TRBV3-2) and J usage is TRBJ2-1; weak D call: TRBD2 (6 bases). The CDR3 consists of 14 residues. Germline CDR1 is LGHDT and CDR2 is YNNKEL (reference sequence). The DNA of the CDR3 is TGTGCCAGCAGCCAAACTAGCTCCCACAATGAGCAGTTCTTC. This gives the protein CASSQTSSHNEQFF.

The chain links TRBV23-1 to TRBJ1-6, with 8 positions matching TRBD1. TRBV23-1 is recorded as an ORF, its role being uncertain. V gave up 3 bases and J gave up 8 bases; unmatched junction bases: 15. The length of the CDR3 is 18 residues. DNA of the CDR3: TGCGCCAGCAGTCAGGTTGGGATCCCGGGACAGGATGATTCACCCCTCCACTTT. This translates into CASSQVGIPGQDDSPLHF.

This chain connects TRBV12-3 or TRBV12-4 to TRBJ1-5, with D uncertain. The CDR3 sequence is 12 residues long. Trimming cost V 6 bases and J 4 bases, with 7 bases left between them. CDR3 sequence reads: CASSPLNQPQHF. CDR3 nucleotides: TGTGCCAGCAGCCCCCTTAATCAGCCCCAGCATTTT.

The chain joins TRBV14 to TRBJ2-3; D ambiguous. CDR3 size: 13 residues. The V gene lost 0 bases and the J gene lost 4 bases, with 5 bases spanning the gap. Germline values: CDR1 SGHDN, CDR2 FVKESK. CDR3 protein: CASSQDPADTQYF. The DNA for the CDR3 is TGTGCCAGCAGCCAAGATCCCGCAGATACGCAGTATTTT.

This clone has only one observation. The gene calls are TRBV28 and TRBJ1-1; D unresolved. Germline V gene lookup returns CDR1 MDHEN and CDR2 SYDVKM. The CDR3 consists of 11 residues. CDR3 loop: CGIGWNTEAFF. In nucleotides, the CDR3 is TGTGGGATTGGTTGGAACACTGAAGCTTTCTTT.

The genes are TRBV3-1 (or the pseudogene TRBV3-2) and TRBJ2-1, with D possibly matching TRBD2 (5 bases). The CDR3 runs to 14 residues. CDR1 is LGHDT, CDR2 YNNKEL, per germline (reference sequence). V was pared by 1 base and J by 5 bases, with 9 bases between. In nucleotides, the CDR3 is TGTGCCAGCAGCCAAGTGGACTGGAACAATGAGCAGTTCTTC. Protein: CASSQVDWNNEQFF.

V gene TRBV30 combines with J gene TRBJ2-7; 7 nucleotides match TRBD2. The CDR3 extends over 12 amino acids. The J segment lost 7 bases and the V segment lost 5 bases, leaving 8 bases of the junction unmatched. Germline V gives CDR1 GTSNPN, CDR2 SVGIG (reference sequence). CDR3 in amino acids: CAWAAGVQEQYF. CDR3 nucleotides: TGTGCCTGGGCGGCGGGGGTGCAGGAGCAGTACTTC. The full variable domain, its missing parts supplied by reference TRBV30 and TRBJ2-7, is SQTIHQWPATLVQPVGSPLSLECTVEGTSNPNLYWYRQAAGRGLQLLFYSVGIGQISSEVPQNLSASRPQDRQFILSSKKLLLSDSGFYLCAWAAGVQEQYFGPGTRLTVT.

The V call is TRBV9, the J call TRBJ1-5, with D possibly being TRBD1 (5 bases). V lost 0 bases and J lost 7, with 11 bases in between. This CDR3 contains 14 residues. Germline assignment: CDR1 SGDLS and CDR2 YYNGEE. CDR3 residues: CASSVGGVGQPQHF. In DNA form, the CDR3 reads TGTGCCAGCAGCGTAGGAGGGGTAGGGCAGCCCCAGCATTTT.

The V and J genes are TRBV9 and TRBJ1-2; D unclear. Trimming left V 2 bases short and J 3 bases short, with 8 bases between. The CDR3 totals 13 residues. Germline lookup yields CDR1 SGDLS and CDR2 YYNGEE. The DNA of the CDR3 is TGTGCCAGCAGCGTCGACACGGACTATGGCTACACCTTC. This translates into CASSVDTDYGYTF.

This clone was detected only once. The chain employs TRBV9 and TRBJ1-1; no clear D. Trimming pared 5 bases from V and 6 bases from J, leaving 14 bases between. CDR1 and CDR2 from the germline V gene are SGDLS and YYNGEE. The CDR3 spans 13 residues. This chain's CDR3 is CASSFLHGAEAFF. CDR3 DNA: TGTGCCAGCAGTTTTCTGCACGGGGCTGAAGCTTTCTTT. Supplemented by reference TRBV9 and TRBJ1-1, the full variable domain reads DSGVTQTPKHLITATGQRVTLRCSPRSGDLSVYWYQQSLDQGLQFLIQYYNGEERAKGNILERFSAQQFPDLHSELNLSSLELGDSALYFCASSFLHGAEAFFGQGTRLTVV.

The V gene is TRBV7-8, the J gene TRBJ1-1; weak D call: TRBD1 (5 bases). CDR3 size: 13 residues. The V and J ends lost 5 bases and 1 base respectively, with 8 bases between them. The germline V gene has CDR1 SGHVS and CDR2 FQNEAQ. CDR3 protein: CASSLGQNTEAFF. The CDR3 nucleotides read TGTGCCAGCAGCCTAGGACAGAACACTGAAGCTTTCTTT.

This sequence joins TRBV5-1 and TRBJ1-6; the D gene is possibly TRBD1 (6 bases). Trimming removed 2 bases at V and 6 bases at J, with 18 bases between. The CDR3 extends over 17 amino acids. Per the germline V gene, CDR1 is SGHRS and CDR2 is YFSETQ. CDR3 residues: CASSFSQGSGLNSPLHF. CDR3 coding DNA: TGCGCCAGCAGCTTCTCACAGGGTAGCGGGCTTAATTCACCCCTCCACTTT.

The chain uses TRBV11-3 and TRBJ2-5; the D is unclear. V was clipped by 1 base and J by 4 bases, with 7 bases between them. The CDR3 length is 13 residues. CDR1 and CDR2 (germline): SGHNT, YENEEA. The DNA of the CDR3 is TGTGCCAGCAGCTTAGCCCCGAGAGAGACCCAGTACTTC. This translates into CASSLAPRETQYF. Supplemented by reference TRBV11-3 and TRBJ2-5, the full variable domain reads EAGVVQSPRYKIIEKKQPVAFWCNPISGHNTLYWYLQNLGQGPELLIRYENEEAVDDSQLPKDRFSAERLKGVDSTLKIQPAELGDSAVYLCASSLAPRETQYFGPGTRLLVL.

The chain recombines TRBV21-1 with TRBJ1-3; TRBD1 is taken as the D call from the table, unchecked against the DNA. TRBV21-1 is a pseudogene. This CDR3 contains 15 residues. The CDR3 DNA sequence: TGTGCCAGCGCCCCCGGGACAGTACCTGGAAACACCATATATTTT. This encodes CASAPGTVPGNTIYF.